These 12 T cell receptor beta chains were all obtained from the same sample, sequenced in a study of T cell responses to AZD1222 COVID-19 vaccine. Generated by immunoSEQ multiplex PCR, the TCRdb table keeps only in-frame clones and is missing some. The sample holds 140,000 or so clones, approximately 90% seen once. The sample here was peripheral blood, taken on day 0 of AZD1222 vaccination. The receptors originated from an adult in good health.

The rearrangement links TRBV11-3 to TRBJ2-1; TRBD2 matches at 14 bases. The V gene's germline CDR1 is SGHNT and CDR2 YENEEA. V was pared by 6 bases and J by 7 bases, with 8 bases of the junction left unmatched. This CDR3 comprises 16 residues. The CDR3 DNA is TGTGCCAGCAGTCCGGGGAGACTAGCGGGAGGGAATGAGCAGTTCTTC. Protein product: CASSPGRLAGGNEQFF.

The chain recombines TRBV12-5 with TRBJ2-1; D gene unclear. The germline V and J ends were trimmed by 5 bases and 7 bases, with 9 bases remaining between them. Germline V gene lookup returns CDR1 LGHNT and CDR2 FRNRAP. CDR3 length equals 12 residues. CDR3 sequence reads: CASGPTRNEQFF. The CDR3 DNA follows: TGTGCTAGTGGTCCGACCCGAAATGAGCAGTTCTTC.

This clone has just a few counts. The chain recombines TRBV7-9 with TRBJ1-3; D is perhaps TRBD1 (5 bases). Looked up from germline, CDR1 is SEHNR and CDR2 is FQNEAQ (reference sequence). The CDR3 consists of 14 residues. V was trimmed by 7 bases and J by 0 bases, leaving 10 bases between them. CDR3 protein: CASTLGTSGNTIYF. CDR3 coding DNA: TGTGCCAGCACCCTAGGGACCTCTGGAAACACCATATATTTT.

This clone showed up just once. The chain carries TRBV7-6 and TRBJ1-1; no definite D call. The length of the CDR3 is 16 residues. CDR1 and CDR2 from the germline V gene are SGHVS and FNYEAQ. V lost 2 bases and J lost 2, with 15 bases in between. CDR3 residues: CASSLSKGQQNTEAFF. The CDR3 region has the DNA TGTGCCAGCAGCTTATCAAAAGGGCAGCAAAACACTGAAGCTTTCTTT.

The chain has TRBV5-6 and TRBJ2-7; no firm D call. Trimming took off 4 bases at V and 2 bases at J, with 7 bases between the two ends. Germline V CDR1 and CDR2: SGHDT, YYEEEE. The CDR3 consists of 12 residues. CDR3 nucleotide sequence: TGTGCCAGCAGCCTCTATACCTACGAGCAGTACTTC. Translating it yields CASSLYTYEQYF.

The chain is built from TRBV7-2 and TRBJ1-1; D unclear. This CDR3 spans 15 amino acids. Per germline, CDR1 SGHTA and CDR2 FQGNSA. The V gene lost 5 bases and the J gene lost 1 base, with 14 bases spanning the gap. The CDR3 protein is CASSLQPSKNTEAFF. The CDR3 DNA sequence: TGTGCCAGCAGCCTACAACCTAGCAAGAACACTGAAGCTTTCTTT.

Remarks on this clone: One end of the junction is discordant with germline, which a read error may explain. The rearrangement joins TRBV10-3 to TRBJ2-3; D possibly corresponds to TRBD2 (5 bases). The germline CDR1 and CDR2 sequences are ENHRY and SYGVKD. This CDR3 has 15 residues. CDR3 in DNA: TGTGTCATCAGTGAGGTACTAGGAGGCCCGGGAATTCAGTATTTT. It yields the protein CVISEVLGGPGIQYF.

V and J are TRBV19 and TRBJ1-5, with 9 bases aligning to TRBD1. CDR1 LNHDA and CDR2 SQIVND come from the germline V gene (reference sequence). The CDR3 consists of 14 residues. V trimming: 9 bases; J trimming: 5 bases; junction bases outside the gene matches: 8. The CDR3 DNA sequence: TGTGCCAGCCGGGACAGGGACCCCCATCAGCCCCAGCATTTT. As protein: CASRDRDPHQPQHF.

This chain joins TRBV28 and TRBJ2-3; D gene ambiguous. V gave up 2 bases and J gave up 4 bases, with 10 bases separating them. This CDR3 is 14 amino acids long. From germline, CDR1 is MDHEN and CDR2 SYDVKM. The CDR3 DNA sequence: TGTGCCAGCAGTTTAGATAACCTAGCAGATACGCAGTATTTT. It codes for CASSLDNLADTQYF.

The V gene is TRBV5-1, the J gene TRBJ2-3, with D tentatively TRBD1 or TRBD2 (5 bases each). The germline CDR1 and CDR2 sequences are SGHRS and YFSETQ. The V gene lost 4 bases and the J gene lost 0 bases, with 9 bases spanning the gap. The CDR3 has 14 residues. CDR3 DNA: TGCGCCAGCAGCCTTGGGGACAGCACAGATACGCAGTATTTT. It translates to CASSLGDSTDTQYF.

The J gene is TRBJ1-2, the V gene TRBV24-1; no clear D. V lost 4 bases to trimming and J lost 1 base, with 12 bases between them. The germline gives CDR1 KGHDR, CDR2 SFDVKD. This CDR3 has 15 amino acids. The CDR3 DNA is TGTGCCACCAGTGACGGCGGAAGAGGTAACTATGGCTACACCTTC. It translates to CATSDGGRGNYGYTF.

This rearrangement joins TRBV5-6 to TRBJ2-2; TRBD2 matches at 8 bases. This CDR3 contains 15 residues. Trimming cost V 1 base and J 7 bases; bases outside gene matches: 6. Germline V lookup: CDR1 SGHDT, CDR2 YYEEEE. CDR3 DNA sequence: TGTGCCAGCAGCTTGAGCGGGAGTGGGGTCGGGGAGCTGTTTTTT. Amino acid sequence: CASSLSGSGVGELFF.